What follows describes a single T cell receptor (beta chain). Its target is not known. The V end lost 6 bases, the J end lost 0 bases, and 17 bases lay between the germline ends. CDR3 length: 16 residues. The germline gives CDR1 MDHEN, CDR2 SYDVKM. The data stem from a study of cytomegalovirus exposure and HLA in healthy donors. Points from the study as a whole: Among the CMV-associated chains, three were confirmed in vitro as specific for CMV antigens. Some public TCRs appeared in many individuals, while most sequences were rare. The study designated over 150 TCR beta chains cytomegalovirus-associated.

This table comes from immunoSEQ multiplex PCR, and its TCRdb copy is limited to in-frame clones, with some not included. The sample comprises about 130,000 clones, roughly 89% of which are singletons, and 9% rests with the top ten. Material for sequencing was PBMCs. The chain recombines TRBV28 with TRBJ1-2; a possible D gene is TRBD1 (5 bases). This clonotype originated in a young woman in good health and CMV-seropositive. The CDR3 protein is CASSPKGRYANYGYTF. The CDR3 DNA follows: TGTGCCAGCAGCCCCAAGGGGCGCTATGCTAACTATGGCTACACCTTC.